This TCR beta chain stems from a study of PD-1 blockade in classical Hodgkin lymphoma. Across the whole study: Every 2 weeks, patients got 3 mg/kg intravenous nivolumab.

With no exception, relapse followed autologous stem cell transplantation in all patients, and brentuximab vedotin exposure varied. Thawed PBMCs underwent magnetic negative selection to yield purified CD4+ T cells. The CDR3 spans 13 residues. Trimming left V 5 bases short and J 0 bases short, with 8 bases between. The germline CDR1 and CDR2 sequences are MDHEN and SYDVKM. Regarding the study as a whole: Diversity similar to that of newly diagnosed patients was seen at baseline in complete responders. According to reports, newly diagnosed patients had lower baseline TCR diversity than healthy donors, and relapsed/refractory patients had lower baseline TCR diversity still. Anyone who began nivolumab under 1 year after ASCT was excluded.

Generated by immunoSEQ multiplex PCR, the TCRdb table keeps only in-frame clones and is missing some. The data hold more than 25,000 clones, with 85% observed a single time. As for this clone: Antigen: not known.

The genes are TRBV28 and TRBJ2-7; the D gene is possibly TRBD1 (5 bases). The sequencing here drew on CD4+ T cells from blood, taken at baseline. The origin of this receptor is a human donor with classical Hodgkin lymphoma. CDR3 amino acids: CASSNTGSYEQYF. The DNA for the CDR3 is TGTGCCAGCAGTAACACAGGCTCCTACGAGCAGTACTTC.